This T cell receptor beta chain emerged from a study of T cells in Graves' hyperthyroidism and ophthalmopathy. Researchers amplified the TCR beta CDR3 regions from RNA transcripts. When the TCR CDR3 underwent first-round RT-PCR, the HTBI primer set was used. TCRdb reprocessed the multiplex PCR reads via MiXCR and lists one record per CDR3 protein. The profile shows more than 500,000 distinct CDR3 sequences, roughly 14% of them singletons. The sample holds many counts of this clonotype. Sequenced: blood. This sequence originates from a middle-aged woman with Graves' ophthalmopathy.

CDR3 amino acids: CASSSHGTPYGYTF. In nucleotides, the CDR3 is TGTGCCAGCAGTTCCCACGGGACTCCCTATGGCTACACCTTC. The genes are TRBV6-2 or TRBV6-3 and TRBJ1-2; a possible D gene is TRBD1 (5 bases). Germline lookup yields CDR1 MNHEY and CDR2 SVGEGT. Deletions cut 4 bases from V and 4 bases from J, with 13 bases between. The CDR3 has 14 amino acids.